This T cell receptor beta chain was observed in a study of CD8+ T cells in alopecia areata. V was cut by 0 bases and J by 6 bases, with 11 bases left in between. The CDR3 is 15 residues long. Germline V gene lookup returns CDR1 MGHRA and CDR2 YSYEKL. Following extraction, RNA underwent reverse transcription to cDNA, which served as the sequencing template. Sequenced by immunoSEQ multiplex PCR; TCRdb stores in-frame clones only, minus some. The sample holds about 110,000 clones, roughly 55% seen once. This clone has just a few counts. As for treatment: oral pan-JAK inhibitor, 5-10 mg twice daily. The sequencing used CD8+ T cells sorted from blood, collected at week 24, from a patient treated with tofacitinib. The receptor's source is a human donor with alopecia areata. The genes are TRBV4-1 and TRBJ2-2, with D perhaps matching TRBD2 (5 bases). The DNA of the CDR3 is TGCGCCAGCAGCCAAGAGGACGGGGTCCCCGGGGAGCTGTTTTTT. Translation: CASSQEDGVPGELFF.